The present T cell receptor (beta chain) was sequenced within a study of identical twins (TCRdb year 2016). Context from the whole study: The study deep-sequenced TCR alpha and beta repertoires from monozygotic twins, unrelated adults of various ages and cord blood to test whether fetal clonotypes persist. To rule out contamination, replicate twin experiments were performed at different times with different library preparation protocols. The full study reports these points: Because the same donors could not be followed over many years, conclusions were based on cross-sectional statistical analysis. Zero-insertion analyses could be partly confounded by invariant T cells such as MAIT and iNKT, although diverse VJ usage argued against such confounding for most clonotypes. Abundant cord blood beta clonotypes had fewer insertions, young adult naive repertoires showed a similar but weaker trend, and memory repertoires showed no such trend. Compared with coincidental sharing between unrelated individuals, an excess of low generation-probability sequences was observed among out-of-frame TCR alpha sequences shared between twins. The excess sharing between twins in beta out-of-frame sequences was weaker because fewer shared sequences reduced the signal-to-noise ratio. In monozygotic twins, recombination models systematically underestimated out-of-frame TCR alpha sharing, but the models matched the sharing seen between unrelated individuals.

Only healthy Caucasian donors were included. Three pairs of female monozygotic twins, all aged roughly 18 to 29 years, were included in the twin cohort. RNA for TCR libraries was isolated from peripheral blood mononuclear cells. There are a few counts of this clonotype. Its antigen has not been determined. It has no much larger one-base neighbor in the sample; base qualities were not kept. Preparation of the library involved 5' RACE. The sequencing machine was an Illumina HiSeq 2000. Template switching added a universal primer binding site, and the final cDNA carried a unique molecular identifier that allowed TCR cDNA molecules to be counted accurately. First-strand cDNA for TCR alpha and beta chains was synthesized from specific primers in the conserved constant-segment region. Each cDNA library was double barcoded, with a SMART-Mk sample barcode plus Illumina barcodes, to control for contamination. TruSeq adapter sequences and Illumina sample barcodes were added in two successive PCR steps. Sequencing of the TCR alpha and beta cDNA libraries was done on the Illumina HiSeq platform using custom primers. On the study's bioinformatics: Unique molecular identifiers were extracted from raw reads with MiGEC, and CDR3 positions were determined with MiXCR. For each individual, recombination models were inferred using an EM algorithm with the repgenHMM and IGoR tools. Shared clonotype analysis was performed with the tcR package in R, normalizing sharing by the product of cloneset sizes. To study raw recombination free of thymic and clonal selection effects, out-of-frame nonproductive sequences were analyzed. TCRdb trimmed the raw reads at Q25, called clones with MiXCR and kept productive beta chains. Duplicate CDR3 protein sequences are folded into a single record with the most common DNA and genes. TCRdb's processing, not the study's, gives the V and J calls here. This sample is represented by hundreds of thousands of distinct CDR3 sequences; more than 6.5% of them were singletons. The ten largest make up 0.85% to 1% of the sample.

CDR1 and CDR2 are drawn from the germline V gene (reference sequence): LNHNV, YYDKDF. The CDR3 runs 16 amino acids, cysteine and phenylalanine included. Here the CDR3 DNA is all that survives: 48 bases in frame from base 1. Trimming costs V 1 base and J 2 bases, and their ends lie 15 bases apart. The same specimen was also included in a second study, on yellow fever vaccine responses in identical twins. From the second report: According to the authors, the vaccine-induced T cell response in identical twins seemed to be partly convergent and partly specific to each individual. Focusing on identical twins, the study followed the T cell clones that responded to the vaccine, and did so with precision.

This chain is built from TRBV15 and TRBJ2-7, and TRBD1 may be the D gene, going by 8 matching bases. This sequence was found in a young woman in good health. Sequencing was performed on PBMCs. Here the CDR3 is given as CATSRGEGQDPYEQYF. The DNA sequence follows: TGTGCCACCAGCAGAGGGGAGGGACAGGACCCCTACGAGCAGTACTTC.